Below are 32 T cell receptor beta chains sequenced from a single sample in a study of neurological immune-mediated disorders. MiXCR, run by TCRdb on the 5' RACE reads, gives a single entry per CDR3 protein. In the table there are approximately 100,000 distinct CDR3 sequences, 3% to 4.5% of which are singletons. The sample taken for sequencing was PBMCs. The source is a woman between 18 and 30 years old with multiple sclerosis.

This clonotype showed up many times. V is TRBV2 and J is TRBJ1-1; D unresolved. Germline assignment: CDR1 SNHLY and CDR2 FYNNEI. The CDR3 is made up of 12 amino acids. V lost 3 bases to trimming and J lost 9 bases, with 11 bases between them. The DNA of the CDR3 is TGTGCCAGCAGTGATCTAGGGAGACAAGCTTTCTTT. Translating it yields CASSDLGRQAFF.

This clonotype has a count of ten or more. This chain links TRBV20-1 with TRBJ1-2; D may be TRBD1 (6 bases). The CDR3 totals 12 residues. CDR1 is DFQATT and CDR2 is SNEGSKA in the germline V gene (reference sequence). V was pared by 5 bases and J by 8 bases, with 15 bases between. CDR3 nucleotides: TGCAGTGCTGTCGGGGGGGCGGGAGGCTACACCTTC. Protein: CSAVGGAGGYTF.

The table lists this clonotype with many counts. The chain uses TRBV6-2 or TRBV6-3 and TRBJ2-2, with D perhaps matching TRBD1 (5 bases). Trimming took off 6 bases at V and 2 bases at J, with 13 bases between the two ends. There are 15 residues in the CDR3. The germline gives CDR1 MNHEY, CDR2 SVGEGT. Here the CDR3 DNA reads TGTGCCAGCAGATCGGACACAACCAACACCGGGGAGCTGTTTTTT. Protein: CASRSDTTNTGELFF.

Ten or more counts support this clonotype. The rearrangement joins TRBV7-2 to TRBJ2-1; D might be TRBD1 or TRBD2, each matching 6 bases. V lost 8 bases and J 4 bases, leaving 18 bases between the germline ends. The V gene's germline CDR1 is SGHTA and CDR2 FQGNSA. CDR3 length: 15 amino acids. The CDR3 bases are TGTGCCAGCCGCCATTCGGAAGGGGGGTACAATGAGCAGTTCTTC. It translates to CASRHSEGGYNEQFF.

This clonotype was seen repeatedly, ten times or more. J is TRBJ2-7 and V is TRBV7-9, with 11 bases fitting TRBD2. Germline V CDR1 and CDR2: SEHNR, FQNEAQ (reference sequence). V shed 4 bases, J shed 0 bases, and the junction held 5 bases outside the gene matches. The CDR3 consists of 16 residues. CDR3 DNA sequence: TGTGCCAGCAGCTCTTTAGCGGGAGGGCGCTCCTACGAGCAGTACTTC. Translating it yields CASSSLAGGRSYEQYF.

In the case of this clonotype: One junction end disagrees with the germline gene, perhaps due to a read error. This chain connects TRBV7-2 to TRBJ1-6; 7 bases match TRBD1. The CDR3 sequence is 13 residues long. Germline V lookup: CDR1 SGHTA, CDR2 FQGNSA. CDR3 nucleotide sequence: TGTGCCAGCAGCTTAACAGGGGATTCAACCCTCAACTTT. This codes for CASSLTGDSTLNF.

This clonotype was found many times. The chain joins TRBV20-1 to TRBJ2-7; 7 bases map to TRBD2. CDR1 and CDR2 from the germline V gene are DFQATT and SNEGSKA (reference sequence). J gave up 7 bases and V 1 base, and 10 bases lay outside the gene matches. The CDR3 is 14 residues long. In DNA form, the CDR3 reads TGCAGTGCTAGAGGAAACGCGGGGGATTGGGAGCAGTACTTC. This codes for CSARGNAGDWEQYF.

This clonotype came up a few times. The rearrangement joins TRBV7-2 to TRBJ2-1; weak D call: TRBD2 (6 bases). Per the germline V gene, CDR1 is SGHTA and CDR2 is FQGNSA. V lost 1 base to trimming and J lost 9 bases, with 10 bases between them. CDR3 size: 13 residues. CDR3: CASSLGLGGEQFF. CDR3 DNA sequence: TGTGCCAGCAGCTTAGGGCTCGGGGGTGAGCAGTTCTTC.

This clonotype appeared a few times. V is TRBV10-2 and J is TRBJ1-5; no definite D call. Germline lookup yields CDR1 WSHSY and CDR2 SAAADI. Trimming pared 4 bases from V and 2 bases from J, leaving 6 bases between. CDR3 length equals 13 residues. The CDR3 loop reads CASSGRRNQPQHF. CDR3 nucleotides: TGCGCCAGCAGTGGCAGGCGCAATCAGCCCCAGCATTTT.

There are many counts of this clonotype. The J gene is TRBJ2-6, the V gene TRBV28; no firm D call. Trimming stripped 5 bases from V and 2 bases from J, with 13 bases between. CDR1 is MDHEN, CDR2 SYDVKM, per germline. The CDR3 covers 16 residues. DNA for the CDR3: TGTGCCAGCAGTGTTCCACGTAGGGCTGGGGCCAACGTCCTGACTTTC. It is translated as CASSVPRRAGANVLTF.

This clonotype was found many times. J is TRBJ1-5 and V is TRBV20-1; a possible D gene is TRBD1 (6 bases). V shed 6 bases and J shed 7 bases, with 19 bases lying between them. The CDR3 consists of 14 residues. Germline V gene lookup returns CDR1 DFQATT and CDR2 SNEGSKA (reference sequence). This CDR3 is CSARAGGAGQPQHF. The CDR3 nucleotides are TGCAGTGCCCGAGCGGGGGGCGCGGGACAGCCCCAGCATTTT.

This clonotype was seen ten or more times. This CDR3 is CASTGGPYEQYF. The CDR3 DNA is TGTGCCAGCACCGGGGGTCCCTACGAGCAGTACTTC. V and J are TRBV2 and TRBJ2-7; tentative D call: TRBD2 (6 bases). Germline CDR1 and CDR2: SNHLY and FYNNEI. V dropped 7 bases and J dropped 2 bases, with 9 bases sitting between them. This CDR3 region has 12 residues.

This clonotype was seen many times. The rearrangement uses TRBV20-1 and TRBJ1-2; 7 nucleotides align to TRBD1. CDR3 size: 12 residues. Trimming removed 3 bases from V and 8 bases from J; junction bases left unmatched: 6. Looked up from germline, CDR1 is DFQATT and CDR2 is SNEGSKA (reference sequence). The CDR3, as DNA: TGCAGTGCTAGCGAACAGGGGCACGGCTACACCTTC. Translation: CSASEQGHGYTF.

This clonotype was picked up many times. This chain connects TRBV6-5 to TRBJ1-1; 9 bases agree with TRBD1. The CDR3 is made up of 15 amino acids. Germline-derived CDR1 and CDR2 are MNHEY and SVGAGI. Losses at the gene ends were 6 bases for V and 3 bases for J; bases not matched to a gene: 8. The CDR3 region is CASSSTGGMYTEAFF. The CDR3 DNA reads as TGTGCCAGCAGCTCGACAGGGGGTATGTACACTGAAGCTTTCTTT.

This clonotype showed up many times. The CDR3 sequence is CAINQGGNSPLHF. CDR3 DNA sequence: TGTGCCATCAATCAGGGTGGTAATTCACCCCTCCACTTT. The rearrangement joins TRBV10-3 to TRBJ1-6; a possible D gene is TRBD1 (5 bases). V lost 7 bases and J 6 bases, leaving 10 bases between the germline ends. This CDR3 has 13 amino acids. CDR1 is ENHRY and CDR2 is SYGVKD in the germline V gene.

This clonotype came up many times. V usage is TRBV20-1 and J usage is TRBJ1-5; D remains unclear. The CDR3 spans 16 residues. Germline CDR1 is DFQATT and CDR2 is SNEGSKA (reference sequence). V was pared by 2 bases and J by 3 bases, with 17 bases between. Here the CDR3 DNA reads TGCAGTGCTAGAAATGTCTTAGGGAGGGACAATCAGCCCCAGCATTTT. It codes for CSARNVLGRDNQPQHF.

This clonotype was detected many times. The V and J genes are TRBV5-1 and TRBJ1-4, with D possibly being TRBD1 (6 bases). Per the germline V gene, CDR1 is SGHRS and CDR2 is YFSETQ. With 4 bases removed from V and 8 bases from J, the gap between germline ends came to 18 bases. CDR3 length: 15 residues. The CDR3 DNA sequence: TGCGCCAGCAGCCCGGGGGCCCAAATCAACGAAAAACTGTTTTTT. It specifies CASSPGAQINEKLFF.

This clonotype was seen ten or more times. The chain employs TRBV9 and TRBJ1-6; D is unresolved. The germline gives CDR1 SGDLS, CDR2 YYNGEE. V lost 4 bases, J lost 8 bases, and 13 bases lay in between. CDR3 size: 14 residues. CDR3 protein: CASSTTPTYSPLHF. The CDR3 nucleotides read TGTGCCAGCAGCACAACCCCCACCTATTCACCCCTCCACTTT.

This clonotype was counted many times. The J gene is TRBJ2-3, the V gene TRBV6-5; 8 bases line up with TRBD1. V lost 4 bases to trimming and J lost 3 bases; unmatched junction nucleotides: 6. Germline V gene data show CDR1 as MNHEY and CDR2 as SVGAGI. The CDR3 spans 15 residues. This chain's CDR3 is CASSSRGPGTDTQYF. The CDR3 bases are TGTGCCAGCAGTTCCAGGGGGCCCGGGACAGATACGCAGTATTTT.

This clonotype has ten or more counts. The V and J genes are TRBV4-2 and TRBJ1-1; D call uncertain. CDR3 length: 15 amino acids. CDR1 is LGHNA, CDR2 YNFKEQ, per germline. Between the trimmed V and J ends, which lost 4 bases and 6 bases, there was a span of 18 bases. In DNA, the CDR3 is TGTGCCAGCAGCCCCTTGATAGATGTAAGCCCTGAAGCTTTCTTT. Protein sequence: CASSPLIDVSPEAFF.

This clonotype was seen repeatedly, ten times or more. CDR3 sequence reads: CASSLEPDYSYEQYF. CDR3 coding DNA: TGCGCCAGCAGCTTGGAACCGGACTATTCCTACGAGCAGTACTTC. The chain links TRBV5-1 to TRBJ2-7; weak D call: TRBD2 (6 bases). Germline values: CDR1 SGHRS, CDR2 YFSETQ. This CDR3 contains 15 residues. The germline V and J ends were trimmed by 0 bases and 1 base, with 11 bases remaining between them.

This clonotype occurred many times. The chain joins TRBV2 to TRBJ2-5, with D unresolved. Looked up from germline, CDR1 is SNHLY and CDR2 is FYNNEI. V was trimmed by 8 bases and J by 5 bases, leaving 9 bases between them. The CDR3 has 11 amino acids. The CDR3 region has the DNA TGTGCCAGCCGACGGGTGGAGACCCAGTACTTC. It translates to CASRRVETQYF.

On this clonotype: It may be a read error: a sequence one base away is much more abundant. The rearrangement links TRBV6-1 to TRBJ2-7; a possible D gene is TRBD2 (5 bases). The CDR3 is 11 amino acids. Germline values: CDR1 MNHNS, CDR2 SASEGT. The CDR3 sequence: CDSRDYYEQYF. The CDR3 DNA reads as TGTGACAGCCGGGATTACTACGAGCAGTACTTC.

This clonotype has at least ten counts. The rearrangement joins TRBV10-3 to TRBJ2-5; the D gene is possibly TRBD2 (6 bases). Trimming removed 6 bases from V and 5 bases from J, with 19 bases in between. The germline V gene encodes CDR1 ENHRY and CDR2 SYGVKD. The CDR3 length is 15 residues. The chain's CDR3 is CAISEHTGGGETQYF. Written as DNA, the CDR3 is TGTGCCATCAGCGAGCATACAGGAGGAGGGGAGACCCAGTACTTC.

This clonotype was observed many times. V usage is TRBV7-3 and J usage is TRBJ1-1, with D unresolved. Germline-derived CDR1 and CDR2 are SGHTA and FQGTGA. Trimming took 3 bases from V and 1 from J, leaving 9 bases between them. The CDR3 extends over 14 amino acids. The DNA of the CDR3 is TGTGCCAGCAGCTTTAAGGGAGGGAACACTGAAGCTTTCTTT. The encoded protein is CASSFKGGNTEAFF.

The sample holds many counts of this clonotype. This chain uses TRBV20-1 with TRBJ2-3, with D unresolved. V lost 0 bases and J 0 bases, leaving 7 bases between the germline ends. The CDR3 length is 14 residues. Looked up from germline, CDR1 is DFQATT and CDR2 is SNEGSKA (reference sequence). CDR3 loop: CSAREGPSTDTQYF. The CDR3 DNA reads TGCAGTGCTAGAGAGGGCCCTAGCACAGATACGCAGTATTTT.

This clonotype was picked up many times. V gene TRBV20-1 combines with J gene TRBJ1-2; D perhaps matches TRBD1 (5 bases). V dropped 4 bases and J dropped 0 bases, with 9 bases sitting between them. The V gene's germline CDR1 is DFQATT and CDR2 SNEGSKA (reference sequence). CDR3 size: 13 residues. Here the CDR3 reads CSATETANYGYTF. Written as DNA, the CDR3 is TGCAGTGCTACAGAGACAGCTAACTATGGCTACACCTTC.

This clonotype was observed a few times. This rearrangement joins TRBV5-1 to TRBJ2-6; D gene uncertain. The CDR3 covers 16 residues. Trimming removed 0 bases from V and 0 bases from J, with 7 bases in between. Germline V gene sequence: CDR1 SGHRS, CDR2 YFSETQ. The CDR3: CASSLEFISGANVLTF. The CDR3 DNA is TGCGCCAGCAGCTTGGAGTTTATCTCTGGGGCCAACGTCCTGACTTTC.

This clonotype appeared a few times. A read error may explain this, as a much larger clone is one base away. The CDR3 nucleotides are TGTGCCAGCAGCCCCCTTGGGATTCCCAACTACAATGCGCAGTTCTTC. As protein: CASSPLGIPNYNAQFF. This chain joins TRBV7-2 and TRBJ2-1; D gene unclear. This CDR3 comprises 16 residues. In germline, CDR1 is SGHTA, CDR2 FQGNSA.

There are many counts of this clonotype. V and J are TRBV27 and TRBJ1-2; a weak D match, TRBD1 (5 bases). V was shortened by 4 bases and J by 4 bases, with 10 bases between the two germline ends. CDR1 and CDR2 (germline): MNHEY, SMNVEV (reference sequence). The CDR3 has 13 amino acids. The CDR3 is CASSYGGTYGYTF. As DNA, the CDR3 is TGTGCCAGCAGTTATGGGGGTACCTATGGCTACACCTTC.

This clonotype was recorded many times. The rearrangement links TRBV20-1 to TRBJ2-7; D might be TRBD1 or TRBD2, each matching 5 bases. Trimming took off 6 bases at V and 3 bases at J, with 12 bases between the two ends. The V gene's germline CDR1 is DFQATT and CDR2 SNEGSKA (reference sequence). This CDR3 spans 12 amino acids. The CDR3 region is CSATRDRYEQYF. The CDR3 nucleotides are TGCAGTGCAACCCGGGACCGCTACGAGCAGTACTTC.

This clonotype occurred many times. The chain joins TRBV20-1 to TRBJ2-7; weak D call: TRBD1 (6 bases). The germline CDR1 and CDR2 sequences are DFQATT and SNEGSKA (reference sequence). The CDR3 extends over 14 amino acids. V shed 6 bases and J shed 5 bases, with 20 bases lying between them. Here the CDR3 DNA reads TGCAGTGCCCCGGCAGGGGCCCCCATCGACGAGCAGTACTTC. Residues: CSAPAGAPIDEQYF.